Included here is one T cell receptor beta chain sequence, with context. Trimming removed 6 bases at V and 4 bases at J, with 16 bases between. There are 15 residues in the CDR3. From germline, CDR1 is LNHDA and CDR2 SQIVND (reference sequence). Measured with immunoSEQ multiplex PCR; TCRdb has only the in-frame clones, and not every one. Of hundreds of thousands of clones in the sample, roughly three quarters were seen once. The data were obtained in a study of shared clonotypes between healthy human individuals. Sequenced: PBMCs. This TCR was recovered from a woman in her thirties or forties in good health. Some clones in this sample may be carry-over from other donors' samples. The chain combines TRBV19 with TRBJ1-5; D perhaps matches TRBD1 (6 bases). The CDR3 sequence: CASRRQAWENQPQHF. The CDR3 DNA reads TGTGCCAGTAGAAGACAGGCATGGGAGAATCAGCCCCAGCATTTT.